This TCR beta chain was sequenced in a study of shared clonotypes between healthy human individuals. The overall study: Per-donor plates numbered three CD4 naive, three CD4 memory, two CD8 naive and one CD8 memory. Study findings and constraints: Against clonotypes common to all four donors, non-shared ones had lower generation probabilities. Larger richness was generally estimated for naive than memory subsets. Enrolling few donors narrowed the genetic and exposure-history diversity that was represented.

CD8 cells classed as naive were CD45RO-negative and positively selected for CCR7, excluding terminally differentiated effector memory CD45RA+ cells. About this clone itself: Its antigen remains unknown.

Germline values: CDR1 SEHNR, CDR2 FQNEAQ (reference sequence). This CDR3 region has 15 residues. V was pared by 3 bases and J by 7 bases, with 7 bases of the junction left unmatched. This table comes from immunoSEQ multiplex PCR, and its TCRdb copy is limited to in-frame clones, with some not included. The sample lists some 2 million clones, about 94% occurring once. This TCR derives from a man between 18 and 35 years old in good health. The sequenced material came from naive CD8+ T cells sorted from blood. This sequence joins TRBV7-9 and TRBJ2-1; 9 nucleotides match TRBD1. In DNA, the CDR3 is TGTGCCAGCAGCTTCGTCGGACAGGGGTGGAATGAGCAGTTCTTC. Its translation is CASSFVGQGWNEQFF.